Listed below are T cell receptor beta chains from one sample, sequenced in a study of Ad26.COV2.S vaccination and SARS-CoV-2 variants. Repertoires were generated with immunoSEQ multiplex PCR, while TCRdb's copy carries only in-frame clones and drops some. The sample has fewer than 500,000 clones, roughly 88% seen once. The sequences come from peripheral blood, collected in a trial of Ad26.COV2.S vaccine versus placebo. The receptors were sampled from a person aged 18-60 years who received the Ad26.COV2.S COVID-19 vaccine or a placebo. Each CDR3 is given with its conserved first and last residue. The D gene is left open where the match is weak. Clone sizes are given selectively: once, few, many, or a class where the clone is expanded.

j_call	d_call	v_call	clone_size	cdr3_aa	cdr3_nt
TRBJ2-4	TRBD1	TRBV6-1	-	CASSERDRWAKNIQYF	TGTGCCAGCAGTGAAAGGGACAGGTGGGCCAAAAACATTCAGTACTTC
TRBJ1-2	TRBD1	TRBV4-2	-	CASSQAGQTEGYTF	TGTGCCAGCAGCCAAGCGGGACAGACGGAAGGCTACACCTTC
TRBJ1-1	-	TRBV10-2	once	CASSDYRTNTEAFF	TGCGCCAGCAGTGATTACAGGACGAACACTGAAGCTTTCTTT
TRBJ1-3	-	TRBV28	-	CASSLSPRRRLNTIYF	TGTGCCAGCAGTTTATCCCCCCGGCGGCGTCTGAACACCATATATTTT
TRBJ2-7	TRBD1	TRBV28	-	CASRTTGTEQYF	TGTGCCAGCAGGACGACAGGGACCGAGCAGTACTTC
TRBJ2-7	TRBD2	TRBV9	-	CASSVGTSAVYEQYF	TGTGCCAGCAGCGTAGGGACTAGCGCTGTCTACGAGCAGTACTTC
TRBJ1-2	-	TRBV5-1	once	CASSSRTDNYGYTF	TGCGCCAGCAGCTCGCGGACCGACAACTATGGCTACACCTTC
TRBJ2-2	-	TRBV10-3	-	CAITGTAGSNTGELFF	TGTGCCATCACCGGGACGGCAGGCTCGAACACCGGGGAGCTGTTTTTT
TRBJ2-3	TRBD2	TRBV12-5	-	CASGLGLASTDTQYF	TGTGCTAGTGGTTTGGGACTAGCAAGCACAGATACGCAGTATTTT
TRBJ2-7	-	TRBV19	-	CASSIGPPSYEQYF	TGTGCCAGTAGTATAGGACCGCCCTCCTACGAGCAGTACTTC
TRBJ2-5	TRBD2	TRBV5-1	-	CASSSTSGQETQYF	TGCGCCAGCAGTTCCACTAGCGGCCAAGAGACCCAGTACTTC
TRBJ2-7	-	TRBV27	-	CASSLTPGTKVEQYF	TGTGCCAGCAGTTTAACCCCCGGGACAAAGGTCGAGCAGTACTTC
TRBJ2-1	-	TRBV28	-	CASSFPSAEVTYNEQFF	TGTGCCAGCAGCTTCCCCTCGGCTGAAGTCACCTACAATGAGCAGTTCTTC
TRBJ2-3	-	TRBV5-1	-	CASSSQQGAHDTQYF	TGCGCCAGCAGCTCCCAACAGGGAGCGCACGATACGCAGTATTTT
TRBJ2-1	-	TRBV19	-	CASSIVGLNEQFF	TGTGCCAGTAGTATAGTTGGGTTAAATGAGCAGTTCTTC
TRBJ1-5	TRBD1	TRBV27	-	CASRKQGVWGQPQHF	TGTGCCAGCAGAAAACAGGGGGTATGGGGGCAGCCCCAGCATTTT
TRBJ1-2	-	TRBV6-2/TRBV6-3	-	CASSLLGLSINYGYTF	TGTGCCAGCAGTCTCTTGGGGCTCTCTATCAACTATGGCTACACCTTC
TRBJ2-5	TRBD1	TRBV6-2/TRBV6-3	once	CASSDRRGLQETQYF	TGTGCCAGCAGTGACCGCAGGGGGCTTCAAGAGACCCAGTACTTC
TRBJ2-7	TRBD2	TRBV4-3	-	CASSYGLAGEVAYEQYF	TGCGCCAGCAGCTACGGACTAGCGGGAGAAGTTGCGTACGAGCAGTACTTC
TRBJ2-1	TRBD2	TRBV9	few	CASRPSGREGEQFF	TGTGCCAGCAGACCTAGCGGGAGGGAGGGTGAGCAGTTCTTC
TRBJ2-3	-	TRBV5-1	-	CASSLGPGPITDTQYF	TGCGCCAGCAGCTTGGGTCCGGGTCCAATTACAGATACGCAGTATTTT
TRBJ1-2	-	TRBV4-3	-	CASSQDLAGRGYGYTF	TGCGCCAGCAGCCAAGATTTAGCAGGGAGAGGGTATGGCTACACCTTC
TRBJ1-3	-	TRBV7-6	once	CASSLASTSGNTIYF	TGTGCCAGCAGCTTGGCATCCACCTCTGGAAACACCATATATTTT
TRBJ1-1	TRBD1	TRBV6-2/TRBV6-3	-	CASSISGTGSTEAFF	TGTGCCAGCAGTATCTCCGGGACAGGGAGCACTGAAGCTTTCTTT
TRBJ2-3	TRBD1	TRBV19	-	CASSKDRAHSTDTQYF	TGTGCCAGTAGTAAGGACAGGGCCCATAGCACAGATACGCAGTATTTT
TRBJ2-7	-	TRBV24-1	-	CATSPSATYEQYF	TGTGCCACCAGCCCTAGCGCTACCTACGAGCAGTACTTC
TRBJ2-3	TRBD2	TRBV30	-	CAWETSGSSTDTQYF	TGTGCCTGGGAGACTAGCGGGTCGAGCACAGATACGCAGTATTTT
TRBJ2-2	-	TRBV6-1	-	CASSESTTNTGELFF	TGTGCCAGCAGTGAATCGACAACGAACACCGGGGAGCTGTTTTTT
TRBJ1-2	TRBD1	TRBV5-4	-	CASSRDRGSSRNGYTF	TGTGCCAGCAGCCGGGACAGGGGCTCTTCCCGAAATGGCTACACCTTC
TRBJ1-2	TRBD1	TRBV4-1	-	CASSQAGGGLYGYTF	TGCGCCAGCAGCCAAGCAGGGGGCGGCCTCTATGGCTACACCTTC
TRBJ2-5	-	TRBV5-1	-	CASGLGYQETQYF	TGCGCCAGCGGGCTTGGGTACCAAGAGACCCAGTACTTC
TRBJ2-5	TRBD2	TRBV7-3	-	CASSSSGTSKGETQYF	TGTGCCAGCTCGTCTAGCGGGACTTCTAAAGGAGAGACCCAGTACTTC
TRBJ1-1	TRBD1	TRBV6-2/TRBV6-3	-	CASSNTGTVEAFF	TGTGCCAGCAGTAATACCGGGACAGTAGAAGCTTTCTTT
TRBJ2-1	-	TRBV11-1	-	CASSLVDLGGREQFF	TGTGCCAGCAGCTTAGTAGACCTAGGGGGGCGTGAGCAGTTCTTC
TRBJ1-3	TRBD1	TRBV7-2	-	CASSLDTGVGNTIYF	TGTGCCAGCAGCTTAGATACAGGGGTCGGAAACACCATATATTTT
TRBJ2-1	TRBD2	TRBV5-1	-	CASGTSGTTNEQFF	TGCGCCAGCGGGACTAGCGGGACAACCAATGAGCAGTTCTTC
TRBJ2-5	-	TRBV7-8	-	CASSFSETQYF	TGTGCCAGCAGTTTCAGTGAGACCCAGTACTTC
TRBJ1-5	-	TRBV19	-	CASRSSNQPQHF	TGTGCCAGTAGAAGTAGCAATCAGCCCCAGCATTTT
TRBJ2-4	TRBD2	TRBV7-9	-	CASSLELSWSSGAKNIQYF	TGTGCCAGCAGCTTAGAATTATCTTGGTCTAGCGGAGCCAAAAACATTCAGTACTTC
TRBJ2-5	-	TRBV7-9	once	CASSLGPVETQYF	TGTGCCAGCAGCTTAGGACCGGTAGAGACCCAGTACTTC
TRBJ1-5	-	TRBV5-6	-	CASSLGVSNQPQHF	TGTGCCAGCAGCCTCGGTGTGTCCAATCAGCCCCAGCATTTT
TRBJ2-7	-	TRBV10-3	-	CAISERQVYEQYF	TGTGCCATCAGTGAGAGGCAGGTGTACGAGCAGTACTTC
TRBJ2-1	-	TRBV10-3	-	CAISESRDNEQFF	TGTGCCATCAGTGAGTCCCGGGACAATGAGCAGTTCTTC
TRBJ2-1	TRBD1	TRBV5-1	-	CASRGTGGQFF	TGCGCCAGCAGAGGGACAGGCGGGCAGTTCTTC
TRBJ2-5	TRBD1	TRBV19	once	CASSLRAGGSVETQYF	TGTGCCAGTAGTCTCCGAGCAGGGGGCTCCGTTGAGACCCAGTACTTC
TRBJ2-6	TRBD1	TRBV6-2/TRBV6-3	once	CASSFAATGVVAGANVLTF	TGTGCCAGCAGTTTCGCCGCGACAGGGGTCGTGGCTGGGGCCAACGTCCTGACTTTC
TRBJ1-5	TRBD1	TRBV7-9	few	CASSPGTGALNQPQHF	TGTGCCAGCAGCCCCGGGACAGGGGCCCTAAATCAGCCCCAGCATTTT
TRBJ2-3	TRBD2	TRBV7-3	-	CASSTSGSRRSHDTQYF	TGTGCCAGCAGCACTAGCGGGAGTAGAAGATCTCACGATACGCAGTATTTT
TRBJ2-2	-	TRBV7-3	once	CASSLGGVSTGELFF	TGTGCCAGCAGCTTAGGCGGAGTTAGCACCGGGGAGCTGTTTTTT
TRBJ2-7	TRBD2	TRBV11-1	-	CASSPSLAGLYEQYF	TGTGCCAGCAGCCCGAGCCTAGCGGGACTCTACGAGCAGTACTTC
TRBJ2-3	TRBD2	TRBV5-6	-	CASSFRLAGVTDTQYF	TGTGCCAGCAGCTTTCGACTAGCGGGAGTCACAGATACGCAGTATTTT
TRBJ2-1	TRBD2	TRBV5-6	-	CASSHSGRALYGNEQFF	TGTGCCAGCAGCCATAGCGGGAGGGCCCTCTATGGCAATGAGCAGTTCTTC
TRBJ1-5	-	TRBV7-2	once	CASSLRQGGQPQHF	TGTGCCAGCAGCTTGCGCCAGGGAGGTCAGCCCCAGCATTTT
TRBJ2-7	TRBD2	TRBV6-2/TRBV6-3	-	CASSYTRTSGRAIPYEQYF	TGTGCCAGCAGTTACACCCGGACTAGCGGGAGGGCCATCCCCTACGAGCAGTACTTC
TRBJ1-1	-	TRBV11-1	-	CASSLNVVYEAFF	TGTGCCAGCAGCCTCAACGTCGTGTATGAAGCTTTCTTT
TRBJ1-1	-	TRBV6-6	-	CASSSTVNTEAFF	TGTGCCAGCAGTTCGACGGTGAACACTGAAGCTTTCTTT
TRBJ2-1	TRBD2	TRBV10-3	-	CAISVGSGSDNEQFF	TGTGCCATCAGTGTTGGTAGCGGGAGCGACAATGAGCAGTTCTTC
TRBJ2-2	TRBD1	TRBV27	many	CASSTGTVNTGELFF	TGTGCCAGCAGCACCGGGACAGTGAACACCGGGGAGCTGTTTTTT
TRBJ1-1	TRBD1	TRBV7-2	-	CASSLTQQGANTEAFF	TGTGCCAGCAGCTTAACGCAACAGGGGGCGAACACTGAAGCTTTCTTT
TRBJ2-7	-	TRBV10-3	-	CATAGEAEQYF	TGTGCCACAGCAGGGGAGGCCGAGCAGTACTTC